This T cell receptor beta chain appears in the sequencing data of a study of blood T cells in healthy people across ages. Study-level points and caveats: Leaving the PBMCs unsorted stopped any conclusive comparison of naive versus antigen-experienced cells.

Concerning this clonotype: Its antigen is not identified.

The second PCR ran about 7 to 12 cycles with a sample-barcoded 5' primer and J-beta primers. TCRdb itself ran the 5' RACE reads through MiXCR, one entry per CDR3 protein. This table holds over a million distinct CDR3 sequences, 45% found once. V lost 6 bases, J lost 2 bases, and 18 bases lay in between. The CDR3 has 16 residues. Source material: blood. The chain joins TRBV12-3 or TRBV12-4 to TRBJ2-3; D may be TRBD2 (5 bases). The receptor was isolated from a woman between 55 and 75 years old in good health. The CDR3 region has the DNA TGTGCCAGCAGCTTTCTCGGAAGAGCGGACACAGATACGCAGTATTTT. This gives the protein CASSFLGRADTDTQYF.